The next 25 T cell receptor beta chains were all read from a single sample in a study of blood T cells in healthy people across ages. Alongside a J-beta primer mix, a sample-barcoded 5' primer served in a second PCR lasting about 7 to 12 cycles. TCRdb recomputed calls from the 5' RACE reads with MiXCR, one row per CDR3 protein. Among 1.5 million to 2 million distinct CDR3 sequences listed, about 39% were seen once. Material: blood. The receptors shown here come from a human donor in good health.

This clonotype was picked up a small number of times. The J gene is TRBJ2-3, the V gene TRBV24-1; TRBD1 aligns across 10 bases. The CDR3 is made up of 16 amino acids. Trimming removed 3 bases from V and 4 bases from J; junction bases left unmatched: 6. The germline V gene has CDR1 KGHDR and CDR2 SFDVKD. For the CDR3, the DNA is TGTGCCACCAGTGATCCCGGGACAGGGGAAGCAGATACGCAGTATTTT. It translates to CATSDPGTGEADTQYF.

Here the CDR3 DNA reads TGCAGCGTTCAGGATAATCTAGCAAACTCCTACGAGCAGTACTTC. It yields the protein CSVQDNLANSYEQYF. This chain connects TRBV29-1 to TRBJ2-7; maybe TRBD2 (5 bases). Germline values: CDR1 SQVTM, CDR2 ANQGSEA. CDR3 size: 15 residues. Deletions cut 5 bases from V and 0 bases from J, with 17 bases between.

The rearrangement uses TRBV12-3 or TRBV12-4 and TRBJ2-3; 7 bases match TRBD1. Unmatched junction bases numbered 13, after V lost 5 bases and J lost 2 bases. The CDR3 length is 17 residues. The CDR3 sequence is CASSQPHKGAATDTQYF. The CDR3 nucleotides are TGTGCCAGCAGTCAACCACATAAGGGGGCCGCCACAGATACGCAGTATTTT.

The table lists this clonotype with a few counts. This chain uses TRBV4-3 with TRBJ2-3, with a possible D match to TRBD1 (5 bases). The CDR3 covers 16 residues. The germline gives CDR1 LGHNA, CDR2 YSLEER. V lost 2 bases and J lost 1, with 13 bases in between. In DNA form, the CDR3 reads TGCGCCAGCAGCCAAAACAGGCTCCCGCGCACAGATACGCAGTATTTT. It encodes CASSQNRLPRTDTQYF.

This clonotype has just a few counts. The chain joins TRBV7-3 to TRBJ2-3; D is perhaps TRBD1 (5 bases). V gave up 1 base and J gave up 4 bases, with 9 bases separating them. Germline CDR1 SGHTA, CDR2 FQGTGA. The CDR3 contains 14 residues. The CDR3 DNA reads TGTGCCAGCAGCTTAATGTGGGGCGCAGATACGCAGTATTTT. It codes for CASSLMWGADTQYF.

This clonotype was seen a handful of times. The V call is TRBV4-3, the J call TRBJ2-7; 10 positions agree with TRBD1. Trimming took 0 bases from V and 2 from J; bases not matched to a gene: 7. This CDR3 contains 17 residues. CDR1 and CDR2 from the germline V gene are LGHNA and YSLEER. CDR3 nucleotide sequence: TGCGCCAGCAGCCAAGATATGGGACAGGGGATTGCCTACGAGCAGTACTTC. Translated, it gives CASSQDMGQGIAYEQYF.

As regards this clonotype: Germline and junction disagree at one end, which may indicate a read error. The chain couples TRBV7-3 to TRBJ2-1; D call uncertain. CDR1 is SGHTA and CDR2 is FQGTGA in the germline V gene. The CDR3 runs 12 residues. The chain's CDR3 is CASSFSRAEEFF. CDR3 in DNA: TGTGCCAGCAGCTTTAGCAGAGCTGAGGAGTTCTTC.

The V and J genes are TRBV7-3 and TRBJ2-3, with 11 bases that match TRBD2. V was clipped by 1 base and J by 4 bases; unmatched bases: 4. The CDR3 is made up of 16 amino acids. Germline V lookup: CDR1 SGHTA, CDR2 FQGTGA. The chain's CDR3 is CASSLSLTSGADTQYF. The CDR3 DNA reads as TGTGCCAGCAGCTTAAGCTTGACTAGCGGGGCAGATACGCAGTATTTT.

The chain carries TRBV5-5 and TRBJ2-5; D remains ambiguous. This CDR3 contains 12 residues. The germline V gene has CDR1 SGHKS and CDR2 YYEKEE (reference sequence). V shed 4 bases and J shed 11 bases, with 15 bases lying between them. The chain's CDR3 is CASSTTALEQYF. For the CDR3, the DNA is TGTGCCAGCAGCACCACAGCGTTAGAGCAGTACTTC.

This chain connects TRBV10-3 to TRBJ2-5; D is unclear. The CDR3 is 14 residues long. V gave up 10 bases and J gave up 0 bases, with 15 bases separating them. Germline loops: CDR1 ENHRY, CDR2 SYGVKD. This CDR3 reads CATERRLNQETQYF. CDR3 nucleotides: TGTGCCACCGAGAGAAGACTGAACCAAGAGACCCAGTACTTC.

This chain uses TRBV10-3 with TRBJ2-7; no clear D. Per germline, CDR1 ENHRY and CDR2 SYGVKD. V was clipped by 11 bases and J by 8 bases, with 7 bases between them. The CDR3 sequence is 8 residues long. CDR3 DNA sequence: TGTGCCGCGCACAAGCAGTACTTC. Its protein product is CAAHKQYF.

The V and J genes are TRBV9 and TRBJ2-7; D may be TRBD1 or TRBD2 (6 bases each). The CDR3 consists of 15 residues. Trimming took off 5 bases at V and 1 base at J, with 16 bases between the two ends. CDR1 SGDLS and CDR2 YYNGEE come from the germline V gene. CDR3: CASSPGGSQSYEQYF. CDR3 DNA: TGTGCCAGCAGTCCCGGGGGCAGCCAATCCTACGAGCAGTACTTC.

There are a few counts of this clonotype. The rearrangement links TRBV10-3 to TRBJ2-2, with TRBD1 as a possible D gene (5 bases). This CDR3 spans 15 amino acids. The ends were cut back, 3 bases at V and 1 base at J, with 9 bases in the middle. Germline CDR1 is ENHRY and CDR2 is SYGVKD. The CDR3 here is CAISEVQGNTGELFF. The DNA of the CDR3 is TGTGCCATCAGTGAAGTGCAGGGGAACACCGGGGAGCTGTTTTTT.

This clonotype occurred once. A much more abundant neighbour one base away suggests this may be a read error. Here the CDR3 DNA reads TGTGCCAGCAACCAAGATTGGGGCACAGATACGCAGTATTTT. It is translated as CASNQDWGTDTQYF. The chain carries TRBV4-2 and TRBJ2-3; no reliable D call. This CDR3 is built from 14 residues. The germline V gene has CDR1 LGHNA and CDR2 YNFKEQ.

This clonotype was detected only a few times. The V and J genes are TRBV7-9 and TRBJ2-5, with D unresolved. V was clipped by 2 bases and J by 2 bases, with 15 bases between them. The CDR3 sequence is 16 residues long. Germline V lookup: CDR1 SEHNR, CDR2 FQNEAQ (reference sequence). In nucleotides, the CDR3 is TGTGCCAGCAGCTTAATACAGTCGGAACGACAAGAGACCCAGTACTTC. Translation: CASSLIQSERQETQYF.

Note on this clonotype: One end of the junction varies from germline; a read error may be responsible. The chain uses TRBV29-1 and TRBJ2-7, with D perhaps matching TRBD1 (8 bases). The length of the CDR3 is 13 residues. Germline lookup yields CDR1 SQVTM and CDR2 ANQGSEA. CDR3 amino acids: CSVEQDRDYGQYF. In DNA form, the CDR3 reads TGCAGCGTTGAACAGGACAGGGACTACGGGCAGTACTTC.

V and J are TRBV2 and TRBJ2-5; TRBD1 is a possible D gene (5 bases). This CDR3 is built from 14 residues. Germline V lookup: CDR1 SNHLY, CDR2 FYNNEI. V dropped 7 bases and J dropped 2 bases, with 14 bases sitting between them. The CDR3 DNA sequence: TGTGCCAGCAAAGCGACAGACCAACAAGAGACCCAGTACTTC. Residues: CASKATDQQETQYF. The full variable domain, rest sourced from reference TRBV2 and TRBJ2-5, is EPEVTQTPSHQVTQMGQEVILRCVPISNHLYFYWYRQILGQKVEFLVSFYNNEISEKSEIFDDQFSVERPDGSNFTLKIRSTKLEDSAMYFCASKATDQQETQYFGPGTRLLVL.

The chain couples TRBV7-6 to TRBJ2-3, with D possibly TRBD2 on 5 matching bases. Germline-derived CDR1 and CDR2 are SGHVS and FNYEAQ. The CDR3 has 15 amino acids. With 0 bases removed from V and 4 bases from J, the gap between germline ends came to 11 bases. The CDR3 loop is CASSLAASTADTQYF. In nucleotides, the CDR3 is TGTGCCAGCAGCTTAGCGGCTAGCACCGCAGATACGCAGTATTTT.

J is TRBJ1-2 and V is TRBV7-2; D unresolved. The CDR3 consists of 13 residues. The V end lost 3 bases, the J end lost 6 bases, and 11 bases lay between the germline ends. CDR1 and CDR2 from the germline V gene are SGHTA and FQGNSA. The CDR3 nucleotides read TGTGCCAGCAGCTTTACGTCGTACGATGGCTACACCTTC. As protein: CASSFTSYDGYTF. Full variable domain (remainder filled in from reference TRBV7-2 and TRBJ1-2): GAGVSQSPSNKVTEKGKDVELRCDPISGHTALYWYRQSLGQGLEFLIYFQGNSAPDKSGLPSDRFSAERTGGSVSTLTIQRTQQEDSAVYLCASSFTSYDGYTFGSGTRLTVV.

This clonotype was recorded a few times. The chain uses TRBV25-1 and TRBJ2-5; unclear D gene. CDR3 length: 13 residues. Germline V gene lookup returns CDR1 MGHDK and CDR2 SYGVNS. V lost 3 bases and J 5 bases, leaving 10 bases between the germline ends. The CDR3 DNA follows: TGTGCCAGCAGTGATATTAGGCGGGAGACCCAGTACTTC. As protein: CASSDIRRETQYF.

This clonotype occurred a few times. In nucleotides, the CDR3 is TGTGCCAGCAGCCTAGGACAGCGTGAGCAGTTCTTC. It encodes CASSLGQREQFF. The rearrangement links TRBV5-6 to TRBJ2-1; tentatively, D is TRBD1 (6 bases). Germline assignment: CDR1 SGHDT and CDR2 YYEEEE. The CDR3 totals 12 residues. Deletions cut 4 bases from V and 9 bases from J, with 11 bases between. Full variable domain (outside the CDR3, taken from reference TRBV5-6 and TRBJ2-1): DAGVTQSPTHLIKTRGQQVTLRCSPKSGHDTVSWYQQALGQGPQFIFQYYEEEERQRGNFPDRFSGHQFPNYSSELNVNALLLGDSALYLCASSLGQREQFFGPGTRLTVL.

The chain links TRBV12-3 or TRBV12-4 to TRBJ2-7, with 8 bases identical to TRBD1. V trimming: 6 bases; J trimming: 9 bases; junction bases outside the gene matches: 16. The CDR3 consists of 15 residues. Here the CDR3 DNA reads TGTGCCAGCAGCCCGACAGGGGTGCTTGTCGGTCGGCAGTACTTC. Protein product: CASSPTGVLVGRQYF.

This chain joins TRBV7-2 and TRBJ2-5; TRBD1 matches 8 bases. Trimming cost V 4 bases and J 11 bases; bases outside gene matches: 9. Germline V gene sequence: CDR1 SGHTA, CDR2 FQGNSA. The CDR3 runs to 13 residues. Here the CDR3 reads CASSSRDRQEQYF. DNA of the CDR3: TGTGCCAGCAGCTCCCGGGACAGGCAAGAGCAGTACTTC.

This clonotype has just a few counts. J is TRBJ1-2 and V is TRBV5-5; D is possibly TRBD1 (6 bases). The germline V gene has CDR1 SGHKS and CDR2 YYEKEE (reference sequence). V was pared by 4 bases and J by 3 bases, with 16 bases between. CDR3 size: 15 residues. The chain's CDR3 is CASSTRTAVDYGYTF. CDR3 nucleotide sequence: TGTGCCAGCAGCACGAGGACAGCCGTAGACTATGGCTACACCTTC.

This clonotype occurred a few times. The rearrangement joins TRBV29-1 to TRBJ1-2; 7 nucleotides line up with TRBD1. Germline CDR1 is SQVTM and CDR2 is ANQGSEA. This CDR3 region has 14 residues. V dropped 6 bases and J dropped 2; count of bases not matched to a gene: 9. Here the CDR3 reads CSVATGEWNYGYTF. The CDR3 nucleotides read TGCAGCGTGGCTACAGGGGAATGGAACTATGGCTACACCTTC.